This T cell receptor beta chain was identified in a study of beta chain features in type 1 diabetes. Study overall: Patient and healthy donor groups were alike in age, gender and cell yields. General study results and limits: It was among patients, rather than healthy donors, that naive, central memory and Treg TCRB repertoires appeared more similar.

Germline CDR1 is SGHRS and CDR2 is YFSETQ. The CDR3 sequence is 15 residues long. With 4 bases removed from V and 8 bases from J, the gap between germline ends came to 18 bases. The study reverse transcribed the entire isolated RNA, so it sequenced expressed TCRB transcripts. Data came from immunoSEQ multiplex PCR; TCRdb stores just in-frame clones and leaves some out. The sample lists a few hundred thousand clones, roughly 15% occurring once. The authors took one heparinised blood draw, averaging approximately 110 mL, from each donor. Comment on this clone: Its antigen remains unknown.

The chain carries TRBV5-1 and TRBJ2-2; D gene uncertain. The material sequenced was central memory CD4+ T cells from blood. The TCR originated in a man aged 25 to 45 in good health. As DNA, the CDR3 is TGCGCCAGCAGCCAGGAACTAATCAAGACAGGGGAGCTGTTTTTT. Its translation is CASSQELIKTGELFF.